The rows below give T cell receptor beta chains drawn from one sample of a study of identical twins. TCRdb reprocessed the 5' RACE reads with MiXCR, giving one entry per CDR3 protein. This table has 1.5 million to 2 million distinct CDR3 sequences, around 29% appearing once. The sample consisted of cord blood. The receptors stem from a newborn girl in good health. Each CDR3 is given with its conserved first and last residue. The D gene is left open where the match is weak. Size is stated for part of the rows, as once, few or many counts, or as a class when the clone is expanded.

CDR3 length	J gene	D gene	clone size	V gene	CDR3 protein	CDR3 DNA
13	TRBJ2-1	NA	NA	TRBV20-1	CSARRNTNNEQFF	TGCAGTGCTAGACGAAACACCAACAATGAGCAGTTCTTC
14	TRBJ1-2	TRBD1	few	TRBV28	CASRGQTAADGYTF	TGTGCCAGCAGGGGACAGACCGCGGCGGATGGCTACACCTTC
16	TRBJ1-5	TRBD1	few	TRBV27	CASSSLDRGSNQPQHF	TGTGCCAGCAGTTCCCTCGACAGGGGTAGCAATCAGCCCCAGCATTTT
14	TRBJ2-6	NA	NA	TRBV25-1	CASNPGAGANVLTF	TGTGCCAGCAATCCAGGGGCTGGGGCCAACGTCCTGACTTTC
14	TRBJ2-3	NA	NA	TRBV7-2	CASSFGLHTDTQYF	TGTGCCAGCAGCTTTGGACTGCACACAGATACGCAGTATTTT
15	TRBJ1-1	NA	NA	TRBV12-3/TRBV12-4	CASSIQTWGNTEAFF	TGTGCCAGCAGTATACAGACTTGGGGGAACACTGAAGCTTTCTTT
14	TRBJ2-7	NA	NA	TRBV5-1	CASCSQATSYEQYF	TGCGCCAGCTGCTCACAGGCGACCTCCTACGAGCAGTACTTC
11	TRBJ2-7	NA	NA	TRBV28	CASTTLYEQYF	TGTGCCAGCACGACATTATACGAGCAGTACTTC
15	TRBJ2-2	NA	NA	TRBV7-2	CASSFTQRNTGELFF	TGTGCCAGCAGCTTCACACAGAGGAACACCGGGGAGCTGTTTTTT
14	TRBJ2-5	NA	NA	TRBV7-2	CASSLDGGKETQYF	TGTGCCAGCAGCTTAGATGGAGGGAAAGAGACCCAGTACTTC